A selection of T cell receptor beta chains follows, all from one sample in a study of PD-L1 blockade in urothelial cancer. Clones were sequenced by immunoSEQ multiplex PCR, and TCRdb holds only the in-frame ones, with some missing. The data contain about 51,000 clones, roughly 86% of them singletons. Sequenced material: PBMCs, taken around atezolizumab (anti-PD-L1) treatment. Source of these receptors: a man aged 60 to 75 with urothelial cancer. Each CDR3 is given with its conserved first and last residue. D genes are given only for firm matches. The listing skips clone size in some rows; elsewhere it reads once, few, many or a size class.

D	J	size	V	DNA	CDR3
-	TRBJ2-3	-	TRBV5-6	TGTGCCAGCAGCTGGCTAGCTCTGGGTACGCAGTATTTT	CASSWLALGTQYF
TRBD1	TRBJ2-1	-	TRBV11-3	TGTGCCAGCAGCGACAGAACCGGGACAGGGTTTCGAGAGCAGTTCTTC	CASSDRTGTGFREQFF
-	TRBJ1-1	once	TRBV7-9	TGTGCCAGCAGCACGTTCGAGTTGCGGGGTGGCACTGAAGCTTTCTTT	CASSTFELRGGTEAFF
-	TRBJ1-2	-	TRBV7-9	TGTGCCAGCAGCTTAATCGAGACAGTCCGCGGCTACACCTTC	CASSLIETVRGYTF
TRBD2	TRBJ2-5	-	TRBV4-2	TGTGCCAGCAGCCAAGAGTCGGGGGGTGGCCAAGAGACCCAGTACTTC	CASSQESGGGQETQYF
-	TRBJ1-2	-	TRBV6-1	TGTGCCAGCAGACGACAGCTCAACGGTGGCTACACCTTC	CASRRQLNGGYTF
-	TRBJ2-5	-	TRBV9	TGTGCCAGCAGCGTAGCAGGGTCCCAAGAGACCCAGTACTTC	CASSVAGSQETQYF
-	TRBJ2-7	-	TRBV2	TGTGCCAGCAACGTACATGAGGGTTCCCTCTACGAGCAGTACTTC	CASNVHEGSLYEQYF
TRBD2	TRBJ2-7	-	TRBV5-1	TGCGCCAGCAGCTTCAGCGGGGGTACCGCCTACGAGCAGTACTTC	CASSFSGGTAYEQYF
-	TRBJ2-3	-	TRBV19	TGTGAGGAGAATCCCACAGATACGCAGTATTTT	CEENPTDTQYF